These T cell receptor beta chains were read from a single sample in a study of T cells in Graves' hyperthyroidism and ophthalmopathy. Each CDR3 protein gets one entry after TCRdb re-called the multiplex PCR reads with MiXCR. The sample shows approximately 410,000 distinct CDR3 sequences, around 13% of them seen only once. Sequenced input: blood. Receptors were obtained from a woman between 18 and 29 years old with Graves' hyperthyroidism. Each CDR3 is given with its conserved first and last residue. D genes are given only for firm matches. Rows may omit the clone size; those that give it use once, few, many or a size class.

v_call	d_call	j_call	clone_size	cdr3_aa	cdr3_nt
TRBV12-3/TRBV12-4	NA	TRBJ1-2	many	CASSLQVNYGYTF	TGTGCCAGCAGTCTACAGGTGAACTATGGCTACACCTTC
TRBV20-1	NA	TRBJ2-7	few	CSARPPVGASAHEQYF	TGCAGTGCTAGGCCCCCCGTCGGGGCCTCAGCCCACGAGCAGTACTTC
TRBV7-6	TRBD1	TRBJ1-1	few	CASSTQGGNTEAFF	TGTGCCAGCAGCACGCAGGGGGGAAACACTGAAGCTTTCTTT
TRBV5-1	TRBD1	TRBJ1-2	NA	CASSQDPGTGSNYGYTF	TGCGCCAGCAGCCAGGACCCCGGGACAGGGTCCAACTATGGCTACACCTTC
TRBV7-2	NA	TRBJ2-2	many	CASSPPGQSPGELFF	TGTGCCAGCAGCCCCCCCGGACAGTCTCCCGGGGAGCTGTTTTTT
TRBV5-1	NA	TRBJ2-1	many	CASSLSRDGEVEQFF	TGCGCCAGCAGCTTGTCGAGAGATGGGGAGGTTGAGCAGTTCTTC
TRBV20-1	TRBD1	TRBJ2-7	many	CSAREPDREVNEQYF	TGCAGTGCTAGGGAGCCAGACAGGGAAGTGAACGAGCAGTACTTC
TRBV27	NA	TRBJ2-2	few	CASSLSNRAGTGELFF	TGTGCCAGCAGTTTATCGAACAGGGCGGGCACCGGGGAGCTGTTTTTT
TRBV28	TRBD1	TRBJ1-2	NA	CASQEPGQGLPNYGYTF	TGTGCCAGCCAGGAGCCGGGACAGGGACTACCTAACTATGGCTACACCTTC
TRBV3-1	NA	TRBJ1-1	many	CASSQAARENTEAFF	TGTGCCAGCAGCCAAGCGGCCAGGGAGAACACTGAAGCTTTCTTT
TRBV2	TRBD1	TRBJ2-2	few	CASRDPDRGRTGELFF	TGTGCCAGCAGGGACCCCGACAGGGGTCGAACCGGGGAGCTGTTTTTT
TRBV3-1	NA	TRBJ1-2	NA	CASKKGGQENYGYTF	TGTGCCAGCAAAAAGGGGGGTCAGGAAAACTATGGCTACACCTTC
TRBV2	TRBD1	TRBJ1-4	few	CASRTGVKLFF	TGTGCCAGCAGGACAGGGGTAAAACTGTTTTTT
TRBV28	NA	TRBJ2-5	NA	CASSLSVGGYQETQYF	TGTGCCAGCAGTTTGTCGGTAGGCGGCTACCAAGAGACCCAGTACTTC
TRBV13	TRBD2	TRBJ2-5	few	CASSLVGLAGGPRVLETQYF	TGTGCCAGCAGCTTAGTAGGACTAGCGGGAGGGCCCAGAGTGTTGGAGACCCAGTACTTC
TRBV6-1	NA	TRBJ2-3	many	CASKAFPSTDTQYF	TGTGCCAGCAAAGCGTTCCCTAGCACAGATACGCAGTATTTT
TRBV20-1	TRBD1	TRBJ2-1	NA	CSAPRSGQGTYNEQFF	TGCAGTGCTCCCCGCTCGGGACAGGGAACCTACAATGAGCAGTTCTTC
TRBV19	NA	TRBJ1-5	NA	CASSKAWNQPQHF	TGTGCCAGTAGTAAGGCGTGGAATCAGCCCCAGCATTTT
TRBV3-1	NA	TRBJ1-1	many	CASSQGTAHTEAFF	TGTGCCAGCAGCCAAGGAACGGCTCACACTGAAGCTTTCTTT
TRBV19	NA	TRBJ1-1	few	CASETGRTEAFF	TGTGCCAGTGAAACAGGGAGGACTGAAGCTTTCTTT
TRBV28	NA	TRBJ2-7	many	CASSFLGGEQYF	TGTGCCAGCAGTTTTCTGGGCGGCGAGCAGTACTTC
TRBV19	NA	TRBJ2-3	few	CASTSGGRPDTQYF	TGTGCCAGTACCTCAGGGGGGCGCCCAGATACGCAGTATTTT
TRBV20-1	TRBD1	TRBJ2-7	few	CSGDRGHEQYF	TGCAGTGGGGACAGGGGCCACGAGCAGTACTTC
TRBV9	NA	TRBJ1-6	few	CASSVGAEATSPLHF	TGTGCCAGCAGCGTAGGGGCCGAAGCCACGTCACCCCTCCACTTT
TRBV10-3	NA	TRBJ2-5	many	CAISERKQSETQYF	TGTGCCATCAGTGAGAGAAAACAGTCGGAGACCCAGTACTTC
TRBV4-1	NA	TRBJ1-1	few	CASSQEGLGRTEAFF	TGCGCCAGCAGCCAAGAGGGACTTGGGAGGACTGAAGCTTTCTTT
TRBV6-2/TRBV6-3	TRBD1	TRBJ1-5	many	CASSYGTRTGNQPQHF	TGTGCCAGCAGTTACGGTACTCGGACAGGGAATCAGCCCCAGCATTTT
TRBV7-2	TRBD2	TRBJ2-7	many	CASSLVAGATYEQYF	TGTGCCAGCAGCTTAGTAGCGGGGGCTACCTACGAGCAGTACTTC
TRBV7-2	NA	TRBJ1-1	many	CASSFSGQMNTEAFF	TGTGCCAGCAGCTTTTCCGGACAGATGAACACTGAAGCTTTCTTT
TRBV30	NA	TRBJ1-1	many	CAWRISGFPEAFF	TGTGCCTGGAGAATATCAGGGTTTCCTGAAGCTTTCTTT
TRBV4-1	NA	TRBJ2-7	few	CASSQEGGSNEQYF	TGCGCCAGCAGCCAAGAAGGGGGATCTAATGAGCAGTACTTC
TRBV7-2	NA	TRBJ1-1	many	CASSLKGAGALEAFF	TGTGCCAGCAGCTTAAAAGGGGCAGGGGCCTTGGAAGCTTTCTTT
TRBV13	TRBD2	TRBJ2-7	many	CASGVRTSGSSYEQYF	TGTGCCAGCGGAGTAAGAACTAGCGGGAGCTCCTACGAGCAGTACTTC
TRBV28	NA	TRBJ2-7	many	CASSLGAAWPPYEQYF	TGTGCCAGCAGTTTAGGGGCGGCGTGGCCTCCCTACGAGCAGTACTTC
TRBV7-8	NA	TRBJ2-4	few	CASSARRGGAKNIQYF	TGTGCCAGCAGCGCGAGGCGGGGCGGGGCCAAAAACATTCAGTACTTC
TRBV3-1	TRBD2	TRBJ2-1	NA	CASSKALAGGDEQFF	TGTGCCAGCAGCAAAGCCTTAGCGGGAGGCGATGAGCAGTTCTTC
TRBV11-2	TRBD1	TRBJ2-7	many	CASSSHSRTGLYEQYF	TGTGCCAGCAGCTCCCATAGCCGGACAGGGCTTTACGAGCAGTACTTC
TRBV4-3	TRBD2	TRBJ2-7	many	CASSQGLLREYPYEQYF	TGCGCCAGCAGCCAAGGTCTTTTGCGGGAGTACCCCTACGAGCAGTACTTC
TRBV9	NA	TRBJ2-5	NA	CASSVDPSPGETQYF	TGTGCCAGCAGCGTTGATCCCTCGCCCGGGGAGACCCAGTACTTC
TRBV6-2/TRBV6-3	TRBD2	TRBJ2-3	many	CASTAFVGLAGVMGTDTQYF	TGTGCCAGCACCGCCTTCGTGGGACTAGCGGGAGTAATGGGCACAGATACGCAGTATTTT
TRBV9	TRBD2	TRBJ2-3	NA	CASSESGRVGTDTQYF	TGTGCCAGCTCCGAAAGCGGGAGGGTGGGGACAGATACGCAGTATTTT
TRBV4-3	NA	TRBJ2-5	many	CASSQGMRSQETQYF	TGCGCCAGCAGCCAAGGGATGCGATCCCAAGAGACCCAGTACTTC